This TCR beta chain emerged from a study of cytomegalovirus exposure and HLA in healthy donors. As for the study in general: In terms of ancestry, the Caucasian-associated cluster contained around 79% of the 350 to 450 genotyped donors.

Primers: 60 Vbeta forward and 13 Jbeta reverse. The table came from immunoSEQ multiplex PCR; TCRdb's copy has only in-frame clones and leaves some out. Among 90,000 to 110,000 clones listed, approximately 79% were seen once. As for this clone: The antigen remains undetermined.

Germline V gene data show CDR1 as SGHTA and CDR2 as FQGNSA. J gave up 6 bases and V 5 bases, and 11 bases lay outside the gene matches. The CDR3 spans 15 residues. Study-wide results and limits: Analysis was carried out at a later point, and it linked a missense DCLRE1C variant to TCR beta V- and J-gene trimming. According to the study, 160 or so TCR beta chains were cytomegalovirus-associated.

The sequencing sample was made of PBMCs. This receptor was taken from a man aged 25-45 years in good health and CMV-seropositive. The V call is TRBV7-2, the J call TRBJ2-7, with TRBD1 matching 9 bases. For the CDR3, the DNA is TGTGCCAGCAGCCCACTGGGACAGGGAACCGGCGAGCAGTACTTC. It is translated as CASSPLGQGTGEQYF. The full variable domain, in which reference TRBV7-2 and TRBJ2-7 provide the parts outside the CDR3, is GAGVSQSPSNKVTEKGKDVELRCDPISGHTALYWYRQSLGQGLEFLIYFQGNSAPDKSGLPSDRFSAERTGGSVSTLTIQRTQQEDSAVYLCASSPLGQGTGEQYFGPGTRLTVT.